A selection of T cell receptor beta chains follows, all from one sample in a study of shared clonotypes between healthy human individuals. TCRdb's copy holds only in-frame clones and misses some; the assay was immunoSEQ multiplex PCR. Of around 300,000 clones in the sample, about nine tenths were seen once. Material for sequencing was memory CD8+ T cells sorted from blood. These receptor sequences come from a man aged 18 to 30 in good health. CDR3s include the opening cysteine and the closing phenylalanine or tryptophan. A D gene is named only where the DNA matches it firmly. Size is stated for part of the rows, as once, few or many counts, or as a class when the clone is expanded.

j_call clone_size v_call d_call cdr3_nt cdr3_aa
TRBJ2-7 NA TRBV27 NA TGTGCCAGCGGATATCTGGGCCAGGACGAGCAGTACTTC CASGYLGQDEQYF
TRBJ2-3 NA TRBV5-1 NA TGCGCCAGCAGCGCGAATATCCGGGTAGGTGCAGATACGCAGTATTTT CASSANIRVGADTQYF
TRBJ2-3 NA TRBV7-8 TRBD1 TGTGCCAGCAGCTCTTACAACTTACCCTTCGACAGGGGAGGAACAGATACGCAGTATTTT CASSSYNLPFDRGGTDTQYF
TRBJ2-3 few TRBV7-2 NA TGTGCCAGCAGCCCCCGAGGCACAGATACGCAGTATTTT CASSPRGTDTQYF
TRBJ2-7 NA TRBV5-4 TRBD2 TGTGCCAGCAGCTTGGCGAAGGGAACGGGACTACCCTACGAGCAGTACTTC CASSLAKGTGLPYEQYF
TRBJ2-2 NA TRBV5-6 NA TGTGCCAGCAGCTTTGGGGGATTCAACACCGGGGAGCTGTTTTTT CASSFGGFNTGELFF
TRBJ1-5 few TRBV4-1 NA TGCGCCAGCAGGCCTCGTTTGAGCAATCAGCCCCAGCATTTT CASRPRLSNQPQHF
TRBJ1-4 NA TRBV10-3 NA TGTGCCATCCGCATTGCAACTAATGAAAAACTGTTTTTT CAIRIATNEKLFF
TRBJ2-7 NA TRBV6-5 NA TGTGCCAGCAGTTCACAGGGATGGGAACCCTACGAGCAGTACTTC CASSSQGWEPYEQYF
TRBJ2-7 NA TRBV28 TRBD1 TGTGCCAGCACCCCCGGGACAGGGTGGGTCGAGCAGTACTTC CASTPGTGWVEQYF
TRBJ1-1 NA TRBV7-9 TRBD1 TGTGCCAGCAGCTTAGGCTGGACAGGGGTGAGAACTGAAGCTTTCTTT CASSLGWTGVRTEAFF
TRBJ1-5 NA TRBV6-1 NA TGTGCCAGCAGTGAATGGGGCAGGGGCTACCAGCCCCAGCATTTT CASSEWGRGYQPQHF
TRBJ1-2 NA TRBV29-1 NA TGCAGCGTTGAAAGAGGGAACTATGGCTACACCTTC CSVERGNYGYTF
TRBJ2-2 NA TRBV5-1 NA TGCGCCAGCAGATGGCTGAACACCGGGGAGCTGTTTTTT CASRWLNTGELFF
TRBJ2-5 NA TRBV7-9 NA TGTGCCAGCAGCTTCTCCCCTGGAGGGGAAGAGACCCAGTACTTC CASSFSPGGEETQYF
TRBJ2-7 few TRBV27 NA TGTGCCAGCGGACTGGTATACGAGCAGTACTTC CASGLVYEQYF
TRBJ1-2 few TRBV25-1 NA TGTGCCAGCAGTGTATTGGACGAAAGCTATGGCTACACCTTC CASSVLDESYGYTF
TRBJ1-1 once TRBV7-9 NA TGTGCCAGCAGCTCAGACCCTAACACTGAAGCTTTCTTT CASSSDPNTEAFF
TRBJ2-5 many TRBV6-1 TRBD2 TGTGCCAGCAGTGAACTAGCGGGGGGGCCAGAGACCCAGTACTTC CASSELAGGPETQYF
TRBJ2-5 NA TRBV5-1 NA TGCGCCAGCAGCTTGGATCCCTTTTTTAGCGCCGCAGTGAGGACCCAGTACTTC CASSLDPFFSAAVRTQYF
TRBJ1-6 NA TRBV11-2 NA TGTGCCAGCAGCTCTCTTAAGAGGGACTATAATTCACCCCTCCACTTT CASSSLKRDYNSPLHF
TRBJ2-1 NA TRBV7-9 TRBD1 TGTGCCAGCAGCCTAGCTAGGGACAGGGGCCCCTACAATGAGCAGTTCTTC CASSLARDRGPYNEQFF
TRBJ2-7 NA TRBV7-9 NA TGTGCCAGCAGCTTGGGCGCGGGCTACGAGCAGTACTTC CASSLGAGYEQYF
TRBJ2-7 NA TRBV19 TRBD1 TGTGCCAGTAAACAACGAGGACAGGGTCGCAACGAGCAGTACTTC CASKQRGQGRNEQYF
TRBJ2-2 NA TRBV27 NA TGTGCCAGCAGTTTATCTCGGACCAACACCGGGGAGCTGTTTTTT CASSLSRTNTGELFF
TRBJ2-7 NA TRBV5-6 NA TGTGCCAGCAGCCCCGGCAGCTCCTACGAGCAGTACTTC CASSPGSSYEQYF
TRBJ2-7 NA TRBV27 NA TGTGCCAGCAGTTTTGCCAGCAGCCACGAGCAGTACTTC CASSFASSHEQYF
TRBJ2-5 NA TRBV5-8 TRBD2 TGTGCCAGCAGCTTGGCCTCGGGGCTAGCGGAAAGGTACCAAGAGACCCAGTACTTC CASSLASGLAERYQETQYF
TRBJ2-1 NA TRBV14 NA TGTGCCAGCACCCCCTTTGGGAATGAGCAGTTCTTC CASTPFGNEQFF
TRBJ1-4 NA TRBV7-2 TRBD1 TGTGCCAGCAGCCAAGGGACAGGAGAAAAACTGTTTTTT CASSQGTGEKLFF
TRBJ2-7 NA TRBV7-9 NA TGTGCCAGCAGCTACGGACAGAAGGCGCTATACGAGCAGTACTTC CASSYGQKALYEQYF
TRBJ2-2 NA TRBV30 NA TGTGCCTGGAGTGTTGACTTCGTAGGGGAGCTGTTTTTT CAWSVDFVGELFF
TRBJ2-7 NA TRBV5-5 NA TGTGCCAGCAGCCGGGGATACGAGCAGTACTTC CASSRGYEQYF
TRBJ2-1 NA TRBV5-4 TRBD1 TGTGCCAGCAGCTTAAGGCAGGGGGTCAATGAGCAGTTCTTC CASSLRQGVNEQFF
TRBJ2-1 NA TRBV30 NA TGTGCCTGGACGGGGCCCCCCTACAATGAGCAGTTCTTC CAWTGPPYNEQFF
TRBJ1-1 NA TRBV4-3 NA TGCGCCAGCAGCCAAGCCAGGACGGACACTGAAGCTTTCTTT CASSQARTDTEAFF
TRBJ2-3 NA TRBV6-5 TRBD1 TGTGCCAGCAGTACCCCGGGACAGGGGACAGATACGCAGTATTTT CASSTPGQGTDTQYF
TRBJ2-3 NA TRBV7-9 TRBD1 TGTGCCAGCAGCTTAGTGGGACAGGGGACCACAGATACGCAGTATTTT CASSLVGQGTTDTQYF
TRBJ2-7 NA TRBV10-2 NA TGCGCCAGCAGTGATAGTTCCCTACCCTACGAGCAGTACTTC CASSDSSLPYEQYF
TRBJ1-1 once TRBV5-1 TRBD1 TGCGCCAGCAGCTTGAGACAGGGGAGATACTACACTGAAGCTTTCTTT CASSLRQGRYYTEAFF
TRBJ2-5 NA TRBV7-3 NA TGTGCCAGCAGCGCGAACGGGGGGCTCCAAGAGACCCAGTACTTC CASSANGGLQETQYF
TRBJ2-1 NA TRBV7-6 NA TGTGCCAGCAGCTTTGGTACGGGCCGCTACAATGAGCAGTTCTTC CASSFGTGRYNEQFF
TRBJ2-3 NA TRBV27 TRBD2 TGTGCCAGCGGGACTAGCGGGGGCTCGCGCACAGATACGCAGTATTTT CASGTSGGSRTDTQYF
TRBJ2-7 NA TRBV5-1 NA TGCGCCTCGGGTCCGGGCAATTCCTACGAGCAGTACTTC CASGPGNSYEQYF
TRBJ1-5 NA TRBV28 NA TGTGCCAGCAGTTTCGTGGCAGGGGACAATCAGCCCCAGCATTTT CASSFVAGDNQPQHF
TRBJ2-3 NA TRBV9 TRBD1 TGTGCCAGCAGTGGACAGGGATCGGATACGCAGTATTTT CASSGQGSDTQYF
TRBJ1-1 NA TRBV5-1 NA TGCGCCAGCGGCAGGGTGAACACTGAAGCTTTCTTT CASGRVNTEAFF
TRBJ2-7 few TRBV9 NA TGTGCCAGCAGCCTTGGGACCGTCTACGAGCAGTACTTC CASSLGTVYEQYF
TRBJ2-7 NA TRBV11-2 NA TGTGCCAGCAGCTTAGATCTTGGCGGTCGAGCCGAGCAGTACTTC CASSLDLGGRAEQYF
TRBJ2-3 NA TRBV4-1 NA TGCGCCAGCAGCTCCGGACTGATATCCACAGATACGCAGTATTTT CASSSGLISTDTQYF
TRBJ2-1 NA TRBV7-9 TRBD1 TGTGCCAGCAGCTTGGGGACAGGGAGGTACAATGAGCAGTTCTTC CASSLGTGRYNEQFF